What follows are 20 T cell receptor beta chains derived from one specimen sequenced in a study of T cell changes during pregnancy in multiple sclerosis. Measured with immunoSEQ multiplex PCR; TCRdb has only the in-frame clones, and not every one. The data show approximately 44,000 clones, around 90% seen once. Sequenced material: CD4+ T cells from peripheral blood mononuclear cells, taken in the first trimester of pregnancy. Source of these receptors: a female donor with multiple sclerosis, enrolled in a pregnancy study.

The chain links TRBV18 to TRBJ2-7, with 12 bases matching TRBD1. CDR3 length equals 17 residues. Looked up from germline, CDR1 is KGHSH and CDR2 is LQKENI. V shed 2 bases and J 5 bases; nucleotides not matched to a gene: 10. CDR3 in amino acids: CASSPLGTGGLHDEQYF. The CDR3 region has the DNA TGTGCCAGCTCACCATTGGGGACAGGGGGCCTGCATGACGAGCAGTACTTC. Complete variable domain (other parts from reference TRBV18 and TRBJ2-7): NAGVMQNPRHLVRRRGQEARLRCSPMKGHSHVYWYRQLPEEGLKFMVYLQKENIIDESGMPKERFSAEFPKEGPSILRIQQVVRGDSAAYFCASSPLGTGGLHDEQYFGPGTRLTVT.

The genes are TRBV19 and TRBJ1-1; the D gene is possibly TRBD1 (5 bases). The CDR3 covers 14 residues. The V gene's germline CDR1 is LNHDA and CDR2 SQIVND (reference sequence). Trimming removed 3 bases at V and 4 bases at J, with 12 bases between. This CDR3 reads CASSIIRGGTEAFF. CDR3 bases: TGTGCCAGTAGTATTATCCGGGGGGGCACTGAAGCTTTCTTT. The whole variable domain, filled in from reference TRBV19 and TRBJ1-1, reads DGGITQSPKYLFRKEGQNVTLSCEQNLNHDAMYWYRQDPGQGLRLIYYSQIVNDFQKGDIAEGYSVSREKKESFPLTVTSAQKNPTAFYLCASSIIRGGTEAFFGQGTRLTVV.

V usage is TRBV2 and J usage is TRBJ1-1; no clear D gene. The CDR3 has 13 residues. Germline V gene data show CDR1 as SNHLY and CDR2 as FYNNEI. The V end was cut by 6 bases, the J end by 2 bases, with 10 bases between. DNA of the CDR3: TGTGCCAGCAGCAACATAATAAACACTGAAGCTTTCTTT. It encodes CASSNIINTEAFF. The full variable domain, its missing parts supplied by reference TRBV2 and TRBJ1-1, is EPEVTQTPSHQVTQMGQEVILRCVPISNHLYFYWYRQILGQKVEFLVSFYNNEISEKSEIFDDQFSVERPDGSNFTLKIRSTKLEDSAMYFCASSNIINTEAFFGQGTRLTVV.

This chain links TRBV5-1 with TRBJ2-1; D might be TRBD1 (6 bases). Germline values: CDR1 SGHRS, CDR2 YFSETQ. Between the trimmed V and J ends, which lost 4 bases and 4 bases, there was a span of 15 bases. The CDR3 has 15 residues. CDR3 DNA sequence: TGCGCCAGCAGCCCCCGACAGGTGGGATACAATGAGCAGTTCTTC. Translating it yields CASSPRQVGYNEQFF. The whole variable domain, filled in from reference TRBV5-1 and TRBJ2-1, reads KAGVTQTPRYLIKTRGQQVTLSCSPISGHRSVSWYQQTPGQGLQFLFEYFSETQRNKGNFPGRFSGRQFSNSRSEMNVSTLELGDSALYLCASSPRQVGYNEQFFGPGTRLTVL.

The chain combines TRBV6-1 with TRBJ2-1, with 7 bases that match TRBD1. In germline, CDR1 is MNHNS, CDR2 SASEGT. V gave up 7 bases and J gave up 7 bases; unmatched junction bases: 13. The CDR3 runs 15 residues. In DNA form, the CDR3 reads TGTGCCAGCAATCAGAAGGGGGCGCTTAGGAATGAGCAGTTCTTC. The encoded protein is CASNQKGALRNEQFF.

The genes are TRBV18 and TRBJ2-5, with 7 positions matching TRBD2. Looked up from germline, CDR1 is KGHSH and CDR2 is LQKENI. With 1 base clipped from V and 1 base from J, the junction kept 6 bases outside the gene matches. This CDR3 has 16 residues. In DNA form, the CDR3 reads TGTGCCAGCTCACCACGGGGGGGAGTCGGCCAAGAGACCCAGTACTTC. Translating it yields CASSPRGGVGQETQYF.

The rearrangement uses TRBV5-4 and TRBJ2-2; a weak D match, TRBD2 (5 bases). Germline V gene lookup returns CDR1 SGHNT and CDR2 YYREEE (reference sequence). Trimming removed 5 bases from V and 6 bases from J, with 11 bases in between. CDR3 size: 13 residues. CDR3 sequence (DNA): TGTGCCAGCAGGGATGAGAGGGCCGGGGAGCTGTTTTTT. Amino acids: CASRDERAGELFF.

The rearrangement joins TRBV2 to TRBJ1-5; maybe TRBD1 (5 bases). The V gene lost 10 bases and the J gene lost 5 bases, with 12 bases spanning the gap. This CDR3 is built from 12 residues. Germline V CDR1 and CDR2: SNHLY, FYNNEI. The CDR3 protein is CATRGADQPQHF. The CDR3 DNA reads as TGTGCCACCAGAGGGGCGGATCAGCCCCAGCATTTT.

This clone came up once. The J gene is TRBJ2-3, the V gene TRBV7-3; 9 bases align to TRBD2. This CDR3 region has 16 residues. Trimming at V came to 2 bases and at J to 0 bases, leaving 3 bases not matched to a gene. Germline V gives CDR1 SGHTA, CDR2 FQGTGA. The CDR3 loop is CASSLLAGGSTDTQYF. CDR3 nucleotides: TGTGCCAGCAGCTTACTTGCGGGAGGGAGCACAGATACGCAGTATTTT.

The chain employs TRBV20-1 and TRBJ1-5; D remains ambiguous. The V gene's germline CDR1 is DFQATT and CDR2 SNEGSKA (reference sequence). This CDR3 region has 11 residues. V lost 4 bases, J lost 5 bases, and 6 bases lay in between. CDR3 nucleotides: TGCAGTGCTATGCAGGATCAGCCCCAGCATTTT. The encoded protein is CSAMQDQPQHF.

The rearrangement links TRBV27 to TRBJ1-2, with D tentatively TRBD1 (6 bases). This CDR3 is 16 amino acids long. CDR1 and CDR2 (germline): MNHEY, SMNVEV (reference sequence). The V gene lost 3 bases and the J gene lost 6 bases, with 20 bases spanning the gap. The CDR3 loop is CASSFGTLGSPNGYTF. CDR3 coding DNA: TGTGCCAGCAGTTTCGGGACATTGGGGAGCCCGAATGGCTACACCTTC.

The V and J genes are TRBV15 and TRBJ2-3, with 8 bases aligning to TRBD2. The CDR3 has 15 residues. V dropped 5 bases and J dropped 0; count of bases not matched to a gene: 4. CDR1 and CDR2 from the germline V gene are LNHNV and YYDKDF (reference sequence). In nucleotides, the CDR3 is TGTGCCACCAGCGGTAGCGGGGTCAGCACAGATACGCAGTATTTT. Its translation is CATSGSGVSTDTQYF.

CDR3 nucleotides: TGTGCCAGCAGCCAAACCGGGACAGGGTACAATGAGCAGTTCTTC. Translated, it gives CASSQTGTGYNEQFF. This chain uses TRBV4-2 with TRBJ2-1; 9 positions match TRBD1. Trimming at V came to 2 bases and at J to 4 bases, leaving 3 bases not matched to a gene. Germline V gives CDR1 LGHNA, CDR2 YNFKEQ. The CDR3 has 15 residues.

The chain joins TRBV5-6 to TRBJ2-7; 10 nucleotides line up with TRBD1. V shed 0 bases and J 2 bases; nucleotides not matched to a gene: 2. The CDR3 sequence is 15 residues long. The germline V gene has CDR1 SGHDT and CDR2 YYEEEE. CDR3 amino acids: CASSLAGTGAYEQYF. CDR3 DNA: TGTGCCAGCAGCTTGGCCGGGACAGGGGCCTACGAGCAGTACTTC.

For the CDR3, the DNA is TGTGCCAGCAGCTTAACGGGGGGAAGACAGTTCTTC. Translated: CASSLTGGRQFF. This chain uses TRBV7-3 with TRBJ2-1, with D perhaps TRBD2 (6 bases). Germline CDR1 SGHTA, CDR2 FQGTGA. V was trimmed by 0 bases and J by 13 bases, leaving 10 bases between them. The length of the CDR3 is 12 residues.

The chain employs TRBV5-1 and TRBJ2-7; D gene uncertain. V lost 1 base, J lost 1 base, and 6 bases lay in between. The CDR3 length is 13 residues. Germline CDR1 reads SGHRS; CDR2 reads YFSETQ. CDR3 bases: TGCGCCAGCAGCTTGTTGACTTCCTACGAGCAGTACTTC. As protein: CASSLLTSYEQYF.

The chain joins TRBV7-6 to TRBJ2-2, with 11 bases identical to TRBD2. This CDR3 has 17 amino acids. V shed 5 bases and J 5 bases; nucleotides not matched to a gene: 10. Per the germline V gene, CDR1 is SGHVS and CDR2 is FNYEAQ. The DNA of the CDR3 is TGTGCCAGCAGCCCCCGAACTAGCGGGAGAGGGACCGGGGAGCTGTTTTTT. Translation gives CASSPRTSGRGTGELFF.

The chain couples TRBV28 to TRBJ1-2, with 8 nucleotides matching TRBD1. CDR1 is MDHEN and CDR2 is SYDVKM in the germline V gene. The CDR3 totals 14 residues. Trimming at V came to 2 bases and at J to 4 bases, leaving 3 bases not matched to a gene. The CDR3 loop is CASSLLQGGYGYTF. The CDR3 DNA follows: TGTGCCAGCAGTTTACTACAGGGGGGCTATGGCTACACCTTC.

V usage is TRBV5-1 and J usage is TRBJ2-3; 10 bases map to TRBD1. The length of the CDR3 is 15 residues. The germline gives CDR1 SGHRS, CDR2 YFSETQ. The V gene end was trimmed by 4 bases and the J gene end by 4 bases; junction bases not matched to a gene: 6. The CDR3 bases are TGCGCCAGCAGCGCAGGGGACAGGGGAGCAGATACGCAGTATTTT. This translates into CASSAGDRGADTQYF.

Concerning this clone: One end of the junction does not line up with germline, which may come from a read error. The chain employs TRBV7-7 and TRBJ2-1; a weak D match, TRBD2 (6 bases). Germline CDR1 reads SSHAT; CDR2 reads FNYEAQ (reference sequence). The CDR3 is made up of 13 amino acids. CDR3 in DNA: TGTGCTAGCAGCCAAACCTCGGGAGCTGAGCAGTTCTTC. This gives the protein CASSQTSGAEQFF.